This TCR beta chain was found in a study of blood T cell repertoires in COVID-19. Overall study: Sites in the United States, Italy and Spain provided acute and convalescent COVID-19 samples. T cells, B-cell-depleted T cells, or PBMCs provided the cDNA or gDNA that served as material.

Seattle researchers signed up patients amid active infection and tracked them longitudinally. Authors' processing steps: Amplification of reference gene primers provided the estimated nucleated cell counts. Some clones are missing from TCRdb's copy, which holds only in-frame ones; the method was immunoSEQ multiplex PCR. V and J calls and clone size follow that table, whereas D and trimming were derived from the DNA. The repertoire holds about 300,000 clones, with approximately 84% as singletons. V was shortened by 6 bases and J by 2 bases, with 10 bases between the two germline ends. This CDR3 comprises 13 residues. Germline V CDR1 and CDR2: SNHLY, FYNNEI.

This chain links TRBV2 with TRBJ1-2; D call uncertain. Sequencing used peripheral blood. This sequence originates from a human donor with COVID-19, enrolled during active disease. The donor label of this sample is uncertain. Written as DNA, the CDR3 is TGTGCCAGCAGGTTGACTGCCAACTATGGCTACACCTTC. It specifies CASRLTANYGYTF. The full variable domain, rest sourced from reference TRBV2 and TRBJ1-2, is EPEVTQTPSHQVTQMGQEVILRCVPISNHLYFYWYRQILGQKVEFLVSFYNNEISEKSEIFDDQFSVERPDGSNFTLKIRSTKLEDSAMYFCASRLTANYGYTFGSGTRLTVV.